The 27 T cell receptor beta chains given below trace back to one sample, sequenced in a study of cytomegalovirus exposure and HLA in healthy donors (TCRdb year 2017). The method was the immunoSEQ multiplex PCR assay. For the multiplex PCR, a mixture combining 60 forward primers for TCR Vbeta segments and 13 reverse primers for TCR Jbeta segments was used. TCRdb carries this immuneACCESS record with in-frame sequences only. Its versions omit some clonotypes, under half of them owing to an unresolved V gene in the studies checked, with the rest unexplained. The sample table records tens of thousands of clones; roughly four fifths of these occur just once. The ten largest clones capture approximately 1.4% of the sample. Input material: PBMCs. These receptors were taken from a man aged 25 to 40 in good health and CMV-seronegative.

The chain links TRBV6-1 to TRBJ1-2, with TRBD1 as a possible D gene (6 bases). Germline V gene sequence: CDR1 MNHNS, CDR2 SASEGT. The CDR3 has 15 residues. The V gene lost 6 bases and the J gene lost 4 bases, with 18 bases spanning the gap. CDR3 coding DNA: TGTGCCAGCAGGACTTCACAGGGATCTATCTATGGCTACACCTTC. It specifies CASRTSQGSIYGYTF.

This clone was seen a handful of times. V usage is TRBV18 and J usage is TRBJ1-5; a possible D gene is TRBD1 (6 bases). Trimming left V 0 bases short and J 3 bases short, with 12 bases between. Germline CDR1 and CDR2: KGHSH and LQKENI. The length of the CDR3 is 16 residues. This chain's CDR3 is CASSPPGAGVNQPQHF. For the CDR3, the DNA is TGTGCCAGCTCACCACCTGGGGCAGGGGTCAATCAGCCCCAGCATTTT.

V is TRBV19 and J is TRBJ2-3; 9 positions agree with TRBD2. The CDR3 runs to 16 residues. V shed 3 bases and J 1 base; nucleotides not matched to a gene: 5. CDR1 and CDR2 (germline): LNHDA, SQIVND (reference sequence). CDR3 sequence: CASSISSGTRTDTQYF. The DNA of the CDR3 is TGTGCCAGTAGTATCTCTAGCGGGACCCGCACAGATACGCAGTATTTT.

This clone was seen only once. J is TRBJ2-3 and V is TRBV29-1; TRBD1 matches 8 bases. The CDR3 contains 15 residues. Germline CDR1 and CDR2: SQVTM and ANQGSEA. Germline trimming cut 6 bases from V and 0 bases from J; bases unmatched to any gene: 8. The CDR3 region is CSVTGQDSSTDTQYF. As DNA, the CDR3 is TGCAGCGTGACGGGACAGGACTCTAGCACAGATACGCAGTATTTT.

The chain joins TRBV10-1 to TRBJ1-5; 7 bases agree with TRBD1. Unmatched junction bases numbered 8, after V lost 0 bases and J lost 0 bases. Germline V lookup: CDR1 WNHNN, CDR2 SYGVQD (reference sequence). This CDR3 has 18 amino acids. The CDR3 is CASSESFGQVSSNQPQHF. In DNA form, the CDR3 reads TGCGCCAGCAGTGAGTCTTTTGGACAGGTGAGTAGCAATCAGCCCCAGCATTTT.

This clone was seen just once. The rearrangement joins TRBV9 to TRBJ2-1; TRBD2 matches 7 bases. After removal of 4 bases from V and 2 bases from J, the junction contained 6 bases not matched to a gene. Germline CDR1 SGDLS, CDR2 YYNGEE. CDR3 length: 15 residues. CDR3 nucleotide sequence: TGTGCCAGCAGCCCCTCTAGCGGAACCTACAATGAGCAGTTCTTC. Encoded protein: CASSPSSGTYNEQFF.

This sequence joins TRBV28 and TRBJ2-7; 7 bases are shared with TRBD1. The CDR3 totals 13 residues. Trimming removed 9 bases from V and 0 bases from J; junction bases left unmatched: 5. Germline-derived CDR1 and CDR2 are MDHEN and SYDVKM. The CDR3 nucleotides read TGTGCCAGTGAACAGGGGAGCTCCTACGAGCAGTACTTC. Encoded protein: CASEQGSSYEQYF.

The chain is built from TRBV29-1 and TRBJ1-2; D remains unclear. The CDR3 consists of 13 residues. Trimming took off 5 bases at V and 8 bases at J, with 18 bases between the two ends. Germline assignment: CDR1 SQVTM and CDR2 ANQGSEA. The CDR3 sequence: CSVPGSLNVGYTF. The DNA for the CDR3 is TGCAGCGTTCCGGGATCCTTAAACGTGGGCTACACCTTC.

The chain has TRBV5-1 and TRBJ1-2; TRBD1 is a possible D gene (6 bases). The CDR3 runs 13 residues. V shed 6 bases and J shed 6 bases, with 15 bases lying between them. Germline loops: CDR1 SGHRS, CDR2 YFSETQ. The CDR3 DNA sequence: TGCGCCAGCACCCTGGACAGAACGGATGGCTACACCTTC. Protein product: CASTLDRTDGYTF.

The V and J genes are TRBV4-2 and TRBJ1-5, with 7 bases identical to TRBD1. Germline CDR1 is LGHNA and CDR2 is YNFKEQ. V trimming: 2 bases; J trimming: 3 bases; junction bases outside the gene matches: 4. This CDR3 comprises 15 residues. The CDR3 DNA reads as TGTGCCAGCAGCCAACCGGACAGGTTCAATCAGCCCCAGCATTTT. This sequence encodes CASSQPDRFNQPQHF.

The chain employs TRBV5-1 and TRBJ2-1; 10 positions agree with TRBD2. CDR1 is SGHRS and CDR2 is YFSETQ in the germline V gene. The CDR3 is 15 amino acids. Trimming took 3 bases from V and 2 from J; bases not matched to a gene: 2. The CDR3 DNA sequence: TGCGCCAGCAGCTCAGCGGGAGGGGCCTACAATGAGCAGTTCTTC. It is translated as CASSSAGGAYNEQFF.

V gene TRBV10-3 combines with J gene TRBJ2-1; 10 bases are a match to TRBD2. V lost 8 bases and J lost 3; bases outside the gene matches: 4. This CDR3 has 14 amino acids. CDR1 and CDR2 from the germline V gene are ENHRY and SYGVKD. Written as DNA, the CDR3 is TGTGCCATCTCGAGGACTAGCGGCTACAATGAGCAGTTCTTC. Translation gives CAISRTSGYNEQFF.

The CDR3 reads CATSRDSSYEQYF. CDR3 coding DNA: TGTGCCACCAGCAGAGACAGCTCCTACGAGCAGTACTTC. V is TRBV15 and J is TRBJ2-7, with D unclear. The ends were cut back, 0 bases at V and 0 bases at J, with 3 bases in the middle. Germline loops: CDR1 LNHNV, CDR2 YYDKDF (reference sequence). The CDR3 contains 13 residues.

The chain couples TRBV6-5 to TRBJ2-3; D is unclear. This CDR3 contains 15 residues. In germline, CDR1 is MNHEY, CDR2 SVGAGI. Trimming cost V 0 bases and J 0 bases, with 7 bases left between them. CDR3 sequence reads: CASSYSGSSTDTQYF. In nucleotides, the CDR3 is TGTGCCAGCAGTTACTCGGGCAGTAGCACAGATACGCAGTATTTT.

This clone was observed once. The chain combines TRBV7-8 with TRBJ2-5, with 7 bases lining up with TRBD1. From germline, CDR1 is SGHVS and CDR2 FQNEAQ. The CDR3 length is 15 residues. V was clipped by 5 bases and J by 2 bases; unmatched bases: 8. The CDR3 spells CASSPGQSAQETQYF. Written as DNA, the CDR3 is TGTGCCAGCAGCCCGGGACAGTCCGCTCAAGAGACCCAGTACTTC.

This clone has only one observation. The CDR3 DNA sequence: TGTGCCAGCAGCCGAGGTGAGACCCAGTACTTC. It codes for CASSRGETQYF. V is TRBV11-3 and J is TRBJ2-5, with D unresolved. The CDR3 has 11 residues. V gave up 5 bases and J gave up 5 bases, with 6 bases separating them. CDR1 is SGHNT, CDR2 YENEEA, per germline.

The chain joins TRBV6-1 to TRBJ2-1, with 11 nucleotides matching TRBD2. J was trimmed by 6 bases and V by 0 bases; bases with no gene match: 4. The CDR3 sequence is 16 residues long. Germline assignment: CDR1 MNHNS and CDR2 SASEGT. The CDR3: CASSEAFGLAGNEQFF. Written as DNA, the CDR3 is TGTGCCAGCAGTGAAGCATTCGGACTAGCGGGCAATGAGCAGTTCTTC.

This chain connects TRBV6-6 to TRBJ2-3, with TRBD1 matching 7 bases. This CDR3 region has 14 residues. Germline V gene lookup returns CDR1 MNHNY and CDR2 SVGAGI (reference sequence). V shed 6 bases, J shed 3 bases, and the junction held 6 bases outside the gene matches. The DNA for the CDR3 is TGTGCCAGCAGCCTCGACAGGGCGACAGATACGCAGTATTTT. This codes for CASSLDRATDTQYF.

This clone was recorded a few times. CDR3 residues: CATSRGGTSVNNEQFF. DNA for the CDR3: TGTGCCACCAGCAGAGGGGGGACTAGCGTGAACAATGAGCAGTTCTTC. This chain connects TRBV15 to TRBJ2-1; 10 bases match TRBD2. CDR3 length: 16 residues. V dropped 1 base and J dropped 5; count of bases not matched to a gene: 5. The germline CDR1 and CDR2 sequences are LNHNV and YYDKDF (reference sequence).

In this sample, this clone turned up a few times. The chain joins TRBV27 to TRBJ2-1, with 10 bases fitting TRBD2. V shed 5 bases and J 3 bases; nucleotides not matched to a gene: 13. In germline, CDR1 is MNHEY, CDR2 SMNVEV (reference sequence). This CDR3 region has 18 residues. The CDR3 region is CASSPYYPGLADYNEQFF. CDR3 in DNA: TGTGCCAGCAGTCCTTACTACCCTGGACTAGCGGACTACAATGAGCAGTTCTTC.

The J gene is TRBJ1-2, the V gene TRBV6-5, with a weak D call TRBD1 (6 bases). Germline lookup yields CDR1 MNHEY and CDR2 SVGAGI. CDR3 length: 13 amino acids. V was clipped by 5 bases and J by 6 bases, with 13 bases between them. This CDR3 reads CASSADRPNGYTF. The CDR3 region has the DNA TGTGCCAGCAGTGCTGACAGGCCCAATGGCTACACCTTC.

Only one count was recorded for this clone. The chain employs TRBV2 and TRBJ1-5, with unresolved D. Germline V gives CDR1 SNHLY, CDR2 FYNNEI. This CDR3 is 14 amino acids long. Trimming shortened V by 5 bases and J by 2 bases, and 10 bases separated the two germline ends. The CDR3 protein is CASSTRRGNQPQHF. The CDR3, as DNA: TGTGCCAGCAGTACTAGACGGGGCAATCAGCCCCAGCATTTT.

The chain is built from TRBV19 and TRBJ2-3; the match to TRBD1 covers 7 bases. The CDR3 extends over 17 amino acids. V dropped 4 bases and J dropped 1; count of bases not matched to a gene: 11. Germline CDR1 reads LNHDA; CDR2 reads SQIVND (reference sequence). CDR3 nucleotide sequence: TGTGCCAGTAGTAGAGGTAGCGCCGGGACAGGCACAGATACGCAGTATTTT. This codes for CASSRGSAGTGTDTQYF. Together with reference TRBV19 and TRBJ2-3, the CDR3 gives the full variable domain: DGGITQSPKYLFRKEGQNVTLSCEQNLNHDAMYWYRQDPGQGLRLIYYSQIVNDFQKGDIAEGYSVSREKKESFPLTVTSAQKNPTAFYLCASSRGSAGTGTDTQYFGPGTRLTVL.

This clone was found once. Here the CDR3 DNA reads TGTGCCAGCAGCTCCCCAGGGGCCACCGGGGAGCTGTTTTTT. Amino acids: CASSSPGATGELFF. The chain links TRBV5-5 to TRBJ2-2; D perhaps matches TRBD1 (6 bases). The CDR3 covers 14 residues. The V end was cut by 3 bases, the J end by 4 bases, with 10 bases between. Per the germline V gene, CDR1 is SGHKS and CDR2 is YYEKEE (reference sequence).

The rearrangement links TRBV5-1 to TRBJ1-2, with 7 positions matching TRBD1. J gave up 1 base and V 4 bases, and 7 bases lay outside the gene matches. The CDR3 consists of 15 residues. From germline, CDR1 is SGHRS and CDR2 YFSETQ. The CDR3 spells CASSRGTEVNYGYTF. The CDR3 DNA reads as TGCGCCAGCAGCCGTGGGACAGAAGTTAACTATGGCTACACCTTC.

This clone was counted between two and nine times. The CDR3 loop reads CASSGGGSQETQYF. Here the CDR3 DNA reads TGTGCCAGCAGCGGCGGGGGGTCCCAAGAGACCCAGTACTTC. The chain links TRBV9 to TRBJ2-5; 8 bases are shared with TRBD2. With 3 bases clipped from V and 1 base from J, the junction kept 2 bases outside the gene matches. The CDR3 sequence is 14 residues long. Germline-derived CDR1 and CDR2 are SGDLS and YYNGEE.

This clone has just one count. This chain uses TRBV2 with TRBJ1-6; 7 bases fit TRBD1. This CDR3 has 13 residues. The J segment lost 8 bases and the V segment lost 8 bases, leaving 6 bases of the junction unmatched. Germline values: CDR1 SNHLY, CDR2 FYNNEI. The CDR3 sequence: CASADREDSPLHF. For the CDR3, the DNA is TGTGCCAGCGCAGACAGGGAGGATTCACCCCTCCACTTT.